These 5 T cell receptor beta chains share one sample of origin, sequenced in a study of shared clonotypes between healthy human individuals. TCRdb's table, derived via immunoSEQ multiplex PCR, lists solely in-frame clones and lacks some. This sample has 2 million to 2.5 million clones, with approximately 95% found just once. The sequencing input was naive CD4+ T cells from PBMCs. Regarding subset: CD45RA+ positively selected. These receptors were obtained from a man aged 18 to 35 in good health. Some clones in this sample may be carry-over from other donors' samples.

This chain uses TRBV7-8 with TRBJ2-7; 8 nucleotides line up with TRBD1. Germline V gene lookup returns CDR1 SGHVS and CDR2 FQNEAQ. V trimming: 4 bases; J trimming: 2 bases; junction bases outside the gene matches: 13. The CDR3 runs 17 residues. The CDR3 sequence: CASSSRTRQGKTYEQYF. DNA for the CDR3: TGTGCCAGCAGCTCACGCACCCGACAGGGGAAGACCTACGAGCAGTACTTC.

As regards this clone: Within the sample, other DNA sequences also encode this same CDR3. The chain employs TRBV18 and TRBJ1-1; tentative D call: TRBD1 (6 bases). The CDR3 sequence is 11 residues long. Trimming shortened V by 3 bases and J by 11 bases, and 10 bases separated the two germline ends. Germline loops: CDR1 KGHSH, CDR2 LQKENI. The CDR3 loop is CASSPGGQAFF. Here the CDR3 DNA reads TGTGCCAGCTCACCTGGGGGGCAGGCTTTCTTT.

The chain employs TRBV15 and TRBJ1-2; D not resolved. The V gene lost 3 bases and the J gene lost 3 bases, with 5 bases spanning the gap. The CDR3 spans 12 residues. Per the germline V gene, CDR1 is LNHNV and CDR2 is YYDKDF (reference sequence). CDR3 loop: CATSSSDYGYTF. The CDR3 DNA follows: TGTGCCACCAGCAGCAGTGACTATGGCTACACCTTC.

The V call is TRBV28, the J call TRBJ2-7, with 7 bases matching TRBD1. Losses at the gene ends were 2 bases for V and 6 bases for J; bases not matched to a gene: 7. Looked up from germline, CDR1 is MDHEN and CDR2 is SYDVKM. This CDR3 has 14 residues. CDR3 bases: TGTGCCAGCAGTTTAACACAGGGGTGGCGCGAGCAGTACTTC. Translation: CASSLTQGWREQYF.

This chain links TRBV12-5 with TRBJ1-1, with D perhaps TRBD1 (6 bases). Deletions cut 5 bases from V and 1 base from J, with 11 bases between. The germline V gene encodes CDR1 LGHNT and CDR2 FRNRAP. This CDR3 is 14 amino acids long. In DNA form, the CDR3 reads TGTGCTAGTGGTCTGGGGGGGCAGAACACTGAAGCTTTCTTT. As protein: CASGLGGQNTEAFF.